The source of this T cell receptor (beta chain) is a study of control samples from healthy donors and cancer patients. Data came from immunoSEQ multiplex PCR; TCRdb stores just in-frame clones and leaves some out. The sample consists of 90,000 or so clones, 86% of them appearing once. Sequencing was done on a sample of blood. The clonotype was recovered from a woman between 50 and 59 years old in good health.

CDR3 coding DNA: TGTGCCAGCAGCTTAAGGAGGACTGGGACCCAGTACTTC. Translation gives CASSLRRTGTQYF. The chain recombines TRBV7-3 with TRBJ2-5, with D possibly being TRBD2 (5 bases). Per germline, CDR1 SGHTA and CDR2 FQGTGA. Trimming shortened V by 1 base and J by 7 bases, and 10 bases separated the two germline ends. CDR3 length: 13 amino acids.